In its sample, the clone carrying this TCR beta chain was seen once. Trimming cost V 11 bases and J 5 bases; bases outside gene matches: 2. CDR3 length equals 10 residues. Germline V gene data show CDR1 as KGHDR and CDR2 as SFDVKD. The source of the sample is a study of blood T cell repertoires in COVID-19. About the study: There were acute and convalescent COVID-19 samples, and they came from the United States, Italy and Spain. T cells, B-cell-depleted T cells, or PBMCs provided the cDNA or gDNA that served as material.

Original processing methods: The assay estimated nucleated cells by amplifying reference gene primers. Method: immunoSEQ multiplex PCR; TCRdb's copy keeps in-frame clones and lacks some. V, J and clone size reflect that table, while D and trimming were determined from the DNA. The sample lists just over 90,000 clones, 75% to 90% seen once, with roughly a sixth in the top ten. Sample: peripheral blood. The chain couples TRBV24-1 to TRBJ2-7; 7 nucleotides line up with TRBD1. The sequence derives from a woman aged 80 or over with acute or convalescent COVID-19. This CDR3 reads CARQGHEQYF. For the CDR3, the DNA is TGTGCCAGACAGGGCCACGAGCAGTACTTC.